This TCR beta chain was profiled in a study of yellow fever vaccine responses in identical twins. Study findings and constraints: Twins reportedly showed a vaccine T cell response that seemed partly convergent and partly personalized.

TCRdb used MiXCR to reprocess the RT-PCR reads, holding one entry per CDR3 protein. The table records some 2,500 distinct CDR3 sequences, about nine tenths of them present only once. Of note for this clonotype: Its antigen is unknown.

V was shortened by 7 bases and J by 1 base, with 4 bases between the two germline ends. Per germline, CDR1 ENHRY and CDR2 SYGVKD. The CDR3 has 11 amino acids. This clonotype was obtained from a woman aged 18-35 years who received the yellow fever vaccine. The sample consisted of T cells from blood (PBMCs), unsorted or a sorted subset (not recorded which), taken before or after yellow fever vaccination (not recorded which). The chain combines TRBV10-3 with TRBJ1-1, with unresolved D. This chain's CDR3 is CAIMANTEAFF. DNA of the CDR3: TGTGCCATCATGGCGAACACTGAAGCTTTCTTT.